The clone carrying this T cell receptor (beta chain) occurred many times. TCRdb ran MiXCR on the RT-PCR reads and lists one entry per CDR3 protein. This sample has about 410,000 distinct CDR3 sequences, with roughly 17% found just once. The data stem from a study of patients and donors after allogeneic stem cell transplantation. CDR3 length equals 16 residues. Trimming at V came to 6 bases and at J to 9 bases, leaving 13 bases not matched to a gene. This chain connects TRBV12-3 or TRBV12-4 to TRBJ1-6, with 8 bases fitting TRBD1. The specimen sequenced was blood, either unsorted or a sorted T cell fraction (not recorded which). The clonotype comes from a human donor who was either an allogeneic HSCT recipient or a stem cell or donor lymphocyte infusion donor (not recorded which). It is not recorded whose cells these are; they may come from a transplant donor. CDR3 amino acids: CASSFSGQGKGSPLHF. In DNA, the CDR3 is TGTGCCAGCAGCTTCTCCGGACAGGGAAAAGGTTCACCCCTCCACTTT.